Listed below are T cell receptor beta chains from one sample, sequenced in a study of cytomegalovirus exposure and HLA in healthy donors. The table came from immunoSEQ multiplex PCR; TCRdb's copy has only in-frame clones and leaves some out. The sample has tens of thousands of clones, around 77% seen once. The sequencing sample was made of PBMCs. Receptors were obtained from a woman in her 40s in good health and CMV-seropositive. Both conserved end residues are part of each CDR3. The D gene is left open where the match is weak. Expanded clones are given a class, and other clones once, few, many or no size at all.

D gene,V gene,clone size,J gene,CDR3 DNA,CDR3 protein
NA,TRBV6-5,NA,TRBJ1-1,TGTGCCAGTATGGCAGCCGCAGGCGCTGAAGCTTTCTTT,CASMAAAGAEAFF
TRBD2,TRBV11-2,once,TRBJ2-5,TGTGCCAGCAGCCCCCGAGTTGTCGGGGGGGAGACCCAGTACTTC,CASSPRVVGGETQYF
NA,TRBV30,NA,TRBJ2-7,TGTGCCTGGAGTCGGCGGGGCGAGCAGTACTTC,CAWSRRGEQYF
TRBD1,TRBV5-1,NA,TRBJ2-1,TGCGCCAGCAAGGGACAGAGCTCCTACAATGAGCAGTTCTTC,CASKGQSSYNEQFF
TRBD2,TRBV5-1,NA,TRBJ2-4,TGCGCCAGCAGCTTGACTAGCGGGGGTTCGGGCATTCAGTACTTC,CASSLTSGGSGIQYF
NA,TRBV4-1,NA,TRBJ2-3,TGCGCCAGCAGCCCCGCACAGGCCTGGGCAGATACGCAGTATTTT,CASSPAQAWADTQYF
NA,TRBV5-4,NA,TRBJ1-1,TGTGCCAGCAGCTTGAGGAGAGAGGAAGCTTTCTTT,CASSLRREEAFF
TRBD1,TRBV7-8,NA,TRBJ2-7,TGTGCCAGCAGCCCCCTAGGACAGGCTTCCTACGAGCAGTACTTC,CASSPLGQASYEQYF
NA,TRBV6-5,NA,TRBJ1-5,TGTGCCAGCGGCGACAGGCGCAATCAGCCCCAGCATTTT,CASGDRRNQPQHF
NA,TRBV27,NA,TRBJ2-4,TGTGCCAGCACCCTGCGGAGGGAAGGAGAAAACATTCAGTACTTC,CASTLRREGENIQYF
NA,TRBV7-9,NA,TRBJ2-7,TGTTCCAGCAGATTCGGGGGAGAGCAGTACTTC,CSSRFGGEQYF
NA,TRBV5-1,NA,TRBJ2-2,TGCGCCAGCAGCTTGGTGGCCCTGGGGGGCACCGGGGAGCTGTTTTTT,CASSLVALGGTGELFF
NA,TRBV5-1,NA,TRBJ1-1,TGCGCCAGCAGACATGGATGGACAGTTAACACTGAAGCTTTCTTT,CASRHGWTVNTEAFF
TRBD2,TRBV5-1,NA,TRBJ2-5,TGCGCCAGCAGCTCCGGACTAGCGGGGTTGGAGACCCAGTACTTC,CASSSGLAGLETQYF
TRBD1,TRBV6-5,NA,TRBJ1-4,TGTGCCAGCAGTTTGTCCGGGACAGGGGAGGAAAAACTGTTTTTT,CASSLSGTGEEKLFF
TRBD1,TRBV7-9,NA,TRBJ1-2,TGTGCCAGCAGCCGGACAGGGGACGGCTATGGCTACACCTTC,CASSRTGDGYGYTF
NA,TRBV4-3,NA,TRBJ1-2,TGCGCCAGCAGCCAAGACAGGGGTGATTATGGCTACACCTTC,CASSQDRGDYGYTF
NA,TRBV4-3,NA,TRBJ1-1,TGCGCCAGCAGCCGAAATCCCGGGGTAATGAACACTGAAGCTTTCTTT,CASSRNPGVMNTEAFF
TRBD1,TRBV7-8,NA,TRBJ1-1,TGTGCCAGCAACCAGATAGACAGGGGAGTCCGGAACACTGAAGCTTTCTTT,CASNQIDRGVRNTEAFF
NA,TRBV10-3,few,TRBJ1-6,TGTGCCATCAGTGAGTCGGTTTGGACAGTTAATAATTCACCCCTCCACTTT,CAISESVWTVNNSPLHF
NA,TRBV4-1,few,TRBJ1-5,TGCGCCAGCAGCCAGGCGGAGGAGCAGCCCCAGCATTTT,CASSQAEEQPQHF
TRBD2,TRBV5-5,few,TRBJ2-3,TGTGCCAGCAGCTCCTATAGCGGGGGGGCCTTTGAGCAGTATTTT,CASSSYSGGAFEQYF
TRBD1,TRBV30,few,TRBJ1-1,TGTGGAGGGGGCGGACGTGAAGCTTTCTTT,CGGGGREAFF
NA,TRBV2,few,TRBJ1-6,TGTGCCAGCATAAGGGGGTGGGGCTATAATTCACCCCTCCACTTT,CASIRGWGYNSPLHF
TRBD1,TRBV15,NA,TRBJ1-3,TGTGCCACCAGCAGGGTGGACAGGGGAGTCTCTGGAAACACCATATATTTT,CATSRVDRGVSGNTIYF
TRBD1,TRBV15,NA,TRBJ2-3,TGTGCCACCAGCGGCGGGACAGGGGTTGCAGATACGCAGTATTTT,CATSGGTGVADTQYF
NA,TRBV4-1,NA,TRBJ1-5,TGCGCCAGCAGCCAAGATTTGACAGAATATCAGCCCCAGCATTTT,CASSQDLTEYQPQHF
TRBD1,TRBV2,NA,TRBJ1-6,TGTGCCAGCAGTGAAGAGACAGGGCGATCACCCCTCCACTTT,CASSEETGRSPLHF
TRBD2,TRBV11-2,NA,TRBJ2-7,TGTGCCAGCAGCTTTGGACTAGCGGATTACGAGCAGTACTTC,CASSFGLADYEQYF
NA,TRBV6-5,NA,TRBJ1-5,TGTGCCAGCAGTTACTCGTATAGCAATCAGCCCCAGCATTTT,CASSYSYSNQPQHF
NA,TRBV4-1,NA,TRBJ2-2,TGCGCCAGCAGCCCGCACTCAAACTTAGGGGCTACCGGGGAGCTGTTTTTT,CASSPHSNLGATGELFF
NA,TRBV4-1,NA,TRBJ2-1,TGCGCCAGCAGCCAAGAAAGAGGGGGAAGCTCCTACAATGAGCAGTTCTTC,CASSQERGGSSYNEQFF
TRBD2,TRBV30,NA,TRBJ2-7,TGTGCCTGGAGTGTCTCTGGGGAGGGCGAGCAGTACTTC,CAWSVSGEGEQYF
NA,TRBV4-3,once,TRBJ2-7,TGCGCCAGCAGCCCCGGACGGGGAACCTACGAGCAGTACTTC,CASSPGRGTYEQYF
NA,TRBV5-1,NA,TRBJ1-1,TGCGCCAGCAGCTTGGGGACAGAGAGGGGGACTGAAGCTTTCTTT,CASSLGTERGTEAFF
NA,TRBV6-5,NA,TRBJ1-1,TGTGCCAGCAGTTCTCGTGGACACGAGAACACTGAAGCTTTCTTT,CASSSRGHENTEAFF
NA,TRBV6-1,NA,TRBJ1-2,TGTGCCAGCAGTGAAGCTTCGGGGATCTATGGCTACACCTTC,CASSEASGIYGYTF
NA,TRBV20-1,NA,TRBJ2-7,TGCAGTGCTAGAGTAGTTTACGAGCAGTACTTC,CSARVVYEQYF
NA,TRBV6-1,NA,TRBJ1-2,TGTGCCAGCAGTGTACAGCTCTATGGCTACACCTTC,CASSVQLYGYTF
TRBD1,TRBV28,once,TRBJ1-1,TGTGCCAGCAGTCTCAGGGGGCTAAGTGAAGCTTTCTTT,CASSLRGLSEAFF
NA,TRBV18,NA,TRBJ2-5,TGTGCCAGCTCACCAGGACACCGGGAGACCCAGTACTTC,CASSPGHRETQYF
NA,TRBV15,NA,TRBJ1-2,TGTGCCACCTCAGGACCAGGACAGATCTATGGCTACACCTTC,CATSGPGQIYGYTF
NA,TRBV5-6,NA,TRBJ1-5,TGTGCCAGCAGCTGGATGGCGGGGGACAATCAGCCCCAGCATTTT,CASSWMAGDNQPQHF
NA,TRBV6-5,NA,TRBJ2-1,TGTGCCAGCAGCCCCGGTAGCTCCTACAATGAGCAGTTCTTC,CASSPGSSYNEQFF
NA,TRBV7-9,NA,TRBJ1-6,TGTGCCAGCAGCTACCCCACCGGGACTGGAAATTCACCCCTCCACTTT,CASSYPTGTGNSPLHF
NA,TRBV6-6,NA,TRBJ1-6,TGTGCCAGCAGTGAGACAGGAGGTTATAATTCACCCCTCCACTTT,CASSETGGYNSPLHF
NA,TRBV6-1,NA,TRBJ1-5,TGTGCCAGCAGTGAAGTCGAGGCAGGGTCGATTCAGCCCCAGCATTTT,CASSEVEAGSIQPQHF
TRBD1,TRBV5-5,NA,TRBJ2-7,TGTGCCAGCAGCTTTCGACAGGGCCGGGGCGAGCAGTACTTC,CASSFRQGRGEQYF
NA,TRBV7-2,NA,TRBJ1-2,TGTGCCAGCAGCTTAGACAGGGCCTCGTATGGCTACACCTTC,CASSLDRASYGYTF
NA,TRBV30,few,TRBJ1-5,TGTGCCTGGGGCGACATGATGGGCGGGCAGCCCCAGCATTTT,CAWGDMMGGQPQHF
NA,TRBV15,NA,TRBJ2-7,TGTGCCACCAGCAGCCCTTTGACAGGTTTAGCCTACGAGCAGTACTTC,CATSSPLTGLAYEQYF
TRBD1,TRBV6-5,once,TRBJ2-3,TGTGCCAGCAGTTACCTCGGACAGGGGGCCACAGATACGCAGTATTTT,CASSYLGQGATDTQYF
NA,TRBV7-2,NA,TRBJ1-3,TGTGCCAGCAGCTTAGTCCCAGGGTTTTTTGGAAACACCATATATTTT,CASSLVPGFFGNTIYF
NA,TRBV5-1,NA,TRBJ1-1,TGCGCCAGCGGGACACCGGGCGGGAACACTGAAGCTTTCTTT,CASGTPGGNTEAFF